The 29 T cell receptor beta chains given below trace back to one sample, sequenced in a study of cytomegalovirus exposure and HLA in healthy donors (dated 2017 in TCRdb). The receptor library was made with the immunoSEQ multiplex PCR assay. The multiplex PCR relied on a mix of 60 forward primers for TCR Vbeta segments and 13 reverse primers for TCR Jbeta segments. Imported from immuneACCESS, the table was reduced by TCRdb to in-frame sequences with V and J called. These copies leave out some clones; in studies compared against another copy, an unresolved V gene accounts for under half, and the cause of the remainder is not known. The sample contains over 150,000 clones, around 85% of them found a single time. More than 1.5% of the sample is in the top ten clones. The specimen was PBMCs. These receptors were collected from a human donor in good health.

This clone was seen a handful of times. The CDR3 sequence: CASNVQGEKLFF. CDR3 nucleotide sequence: TGTGCCAGCAACGTACAGGGTGAAAAACTGTTTTTT. This chain connects TRBV7-9 to TRBJ1-4; weak D call: TRBD1 (6 bases). Trimming left V 7 bases short and J 7 bases short, with 10 bases between. The CDR3 covers 12 residues. Germline-derived CDR1 and CDR2 are SEHNR and FQNEAQ (reference sequence).

This clone was counted a single time. The genes are TRBV6-5 and TRBJ1-1; 7 bases match TRBD1. CDR3 length: 15 residues. The V gene end was trimmed by 6 bases and the J gene end by 4 bases; junction bases not matched to a gene: 11. CDR1 and CDR2 from the germline V gene are MNHEY and SVGAGI. CDR3 region: CASSPGQASGTEAFF. The CDR3 coding sequence is TGTGCCAGCAGCCCCGGACAGGCCTCAGGCACTGAAGCTTTCTTT.

The rearrangement uses TRBV6-5 and TRBJ2-1; 8 bases agree with TRBD1. V lost 7 bases and J lost 8; bases outside the gene matches: 7. This CDR3 has 13 amino acids. Germline-derived CDR1 and CDR2 are MNHEY and SVGAGI. This chain's CDR3 is CASTGQGDHEQFF. CDR3 sequence (DNA): TGTGCCAGCACCGGACAGGGTGATCATGAGCAGTTCTTC.

The rearrangement joins TRBV6-5 to TRBJ1-5, with 7 bases aligning to TRBD1. The junction had 3 bases not matched to a gene; V was cut back by 0 bases and J by 4 bases. This CDR3 is 15 amino acids long. Germline CDR1 reads MNHEY; CDR2 reads SVGAGI. This CDR3 reads CASSYSGQFNQPQHF. The CDR3 DNA sequence: TGTGCCAGCAGTTACTCGGGACAGTTTAATCAGCCCCAGCATTTT.

This clone was picked up a small number of times. The rearrangement joins TRBV4-3 to TRBJ1-1; D is undetermined. CDR3 length: 15 residues. CDR1 is LGHNA and CDR2 is YSLEER in the germline V gene. V was pared by 2 bases and J by 0 bases, with 10 bases between. The CDR3 loop is CASSQQTRMNTEAFF. CDR3 coding DNA: TGCGCCAGCAGCCAACAAACACGAATGAACACTGAAGCTTTCTTT.

The genes are TRBV6-1 and TRBJ2-6, with TRBD1 matching over 8 bases. In germline, CDR1 is MNHNS, CDR2 SASEGT. CDR3 length: 15 amino acids. Trimming took 10 bases from V and 0 from J; bases not matched to a gene: 5. The CDR3 loop reads CATDRGGSGANVLTF. In DNA form, the CDR3 reads TGTGCCACAGACAGGGGTGGCTCTGGGGCCAACGTCCTGACTTTC.

This chain connects TRBV27 to TRBJ2-1, with D uncertain. The CDR3 is 15 amino acids. From germline, CDR1 is MNHEY and CDR2 SMNVEV (reference sequence). Trimming left V 5 bases short and J 4 bases short, with 15 bases between. In nucleotides, the CDR3 is TGTGCCAGCAGTGTAGCCACACAACCTTACAATGAGCAGTTCTTC. It encodes CASSVATQPYNEQFF.

The chain combines TRBV5-5 with TRBJ2-1; tentative D call: TRBD1 (5 bases). The V end was cut by 2 bases, the J end by 7 bases, with 10 bases between. There are 13 residues in the CDR3. The germline V gene has CDR1 SGHKS and CDR2 YYEKEE (reference sequence). In nucleotides, the CDR3 is TGTGCCAGCAGCTTTGACCCAGGGAATGAGCAGTTCTTC. Translating gives CASSFDPGNEQFF.

This clone was counted between two and nine times. The chain joins TRBV4-1 to TRBJ2-7, with D perhaps TRBD2 (6 bases). The CDR3 loop spans 12 amino acids. Between the trimmed V and J ends, which lost 6 bases and 4 bases, there was a span of 10 bases. Germline V gene sequence: CDR1 MGHRA, CDR2 YSYEKL. CDR3 residues: CASSRDLYEQYF. Here the CDR3 DNA reads TGCGCCAGCAGTCGGGACTTGTACGAGCAGTACTTC.

The chain has TRBV4-1 and TRBJ2-7; 8 positions agree with TRBD2. V lost 4 bases, J lost 2 bases, and 10 bases stayed unmatched. The CDR3 extends over 16 amino acids. Germline CDR1 reads MGHRA; CDR2 reads YSYEKL. This chain's CDR3 is CASSRGKLAETYEQYF. The CDR3 DNA is TGCGCCAGCAGCCGTGGGAAACTAGCGGAAACCTACGAGCAGTACTTC.

J is TRBJ2-2 and V is TRBV15; TRBD2 aligns across 8 bases. CDR1 LNHNV and CDR2 YYDKDF come from the germline V gene (reference sequence). After removal of 3 bases from V and 1 base from J, the junction contained 4 bases not matched to a gene. The CDR3 has 16 amino acids. The CDR3 DNA follows: TGTGCCACCAGCAGCTTAGCGGGGAGGAACACCGGGGAGCTGTTTTTT. Protein: CATSSLAGRNTGELFF.

The rearrangement uses TRBV14 and TRBJ1-2; D is perhaps TRBD1 (5 bases). The V end lost 4 bases, the J end lost 7 bases, and 19 bases lay between the germline ends. Germline V gene sequence: CDR1 SGHDN, CDR2 FVKESK. The CDR3 covers 15 residues. CDR3 DNA: TGTGCCAGCAGCCTAAGGCAGGGTACGGTGGCTGGCTACACCTTC. Residues: CASSLRQGTVAGYTF.

The chain carries TRBV12-5 and TRBJ2-5, with TRBD2 identical over 8 bases. The CDR3 contains 13 residues. CDR1 and CDR2 from the germline V gene are LGHNT and FRNRAP. The ends lost 8 bases at V and 2 bases at J; junction bases unmatched: 4. CDR3 in amino acids: CASTGGGQETQYF. CDR3 bases: TGTGCTAGTACCGGGGGGGGGCAAGAGACCCAGTACTTC.

This chain joins TRBV7-3 and TRBJ2-1; 9 bases fit TRBD1. In germline, CDR1 is SGHTA, CDR2 FQGTGA. The J segment lost 7 bases and the V segment lost 5 bases, leaving 9 bases of the junction unmatched. CDR3 length equals 15 residues. The CDR3 region is CASSPGQGLGNEQFF. CDR3 nucleotides: TGTGCCAGCAGCCCGGGACAGGGCTTGGGAAATGAGCAGTTCTTC.

The rearrangement uses TRBV6-5 and TRBJ2-7, with 11 nucleotides matching TRBD2. This CDR3 contains 16 residues. Germline V gene data show CDR1 as MNHEY and CDR2 as SVGAGI. With V trimmed by 4 bases and J by 4 bases, 9 bases remained unmatched. CDR3 protein: CASSSARLAGGYEQYF. CDR3 nucleotide sequence: TGTGCCAGCAGTTCCGCCCGTCTAGCGGGGGGTTACGAGCAGTACTTC.

V usage is TRBV6-6 and J usage is TRBJ2-7, with a possible D match to TRBD1 (6 bases). CDR3 length equals 13 residues. The V and J ends lost 6 bases and 1 base respectively, with 10 bases between them. Germline V gene lookup returns CDR1 MNHNY and CDR2 SVGAGI (reference sequence). The CDR3 DNA sequence: TGTGCCAGCAGATCCGGACAGTCCTACGAGCAGTACTTC. Amino acid sequence: CASRSGQSYEQYF.

The chain couples TRBV6-1 to TRBJ2-7; 9 nucleotides line up with TRBD1. This CDR3 region has 11 residues. Germline CDR1 MNHNS, CDR2 SASEGT. V dropped 6 bases and J dropped 7; count of bases not matched to a gene: 1. This chain's CDR3 is CASRTGGEQYF. The CDR3 coding sequence is TGTGCCAGCAGGACAGGGGGGGAGCAGTACTTC.

The chain couples TRBV2 to TRBJ2-7; a weak D match, TRBD2 (6 bases). CDR1 and CDR2 (germline): SNHLY, FYNNEI. The V and J ends lost 9 bases and 12 bases respectively, with 15 bases between them. This CDR3 spans 10 amino acids. CDR3 bases: TGTGCCAGTGGTTTGGCGGGACTGTACTTC. Its translation is CASGLAGLYF.

The CDR3 sequence: CASSKLGNEKLFF. CDR3 bases: TGTGCCAGCAGCAAACTAGGGAATGAAAAACTGTTTTTT. J is TRBJ1-4 and V is TRBV6-5; the D is unclear. V was pared by 6 bases and J by 5 bases, with 10 bases between. Germline CDR1 and CDR2: MNHEY and SVGAGI. There are 13 residues in the CDR3.

The chain has TRBV4-3 and TRBJ1-2; D not certain. V was clipped by 4 bases and J by 2 bases, with 14 bases between them. The germline CDR1 and CDR2 sequences are LGHNA and YSLEER. The CDR3 is 15 amino acids. The CDR3 loop reads CASSRDPGENYGYTF. Here the CDR3 DNA reads TGCGCCAGCAGCCGAGACCCCGGGGAGAACTATGGCTACACCTTC.

This chain uses TRBV28 with TRBJ1-2; D is ambiguous. V shed 1 base and J shed 3 bases, with 9 bases lying between them. Germline assignment: CDR1 MDHEN and CDR2 SYDVKM. This CDR3 spans 14 amino acids. The DNA of the CDR3 is TGTGCCAGCAGTTTATACCCCTCAGACTATGGCTACACCTTC. Translation: CASSLYPSDYGYTF.

The chain joins TRBV10-3 to TRBJ2-3, with D perhaps matching TRBD2 (6 bases). The germline V gene has CDR1 ENHRY and CDR2 SYGVKD. V was pared by 10 bases and J by 5 bases, with 22 bases between. The CDR3 totals 15 residues. In DNA form, the CDR3 reads TGTGCCACCCAAAAGGGGCGGGGAGGTTTAGATACGCAGTATTTT. Its translation is CATQKGRGGLDTQYF.

The chain couples TRBV7-2 to TRBJ2-4, with D tentatively TRBD2 (6 bases). This CDR3 is 17 amino acids long. Deletions cut 4 bases from V and 0 bases from J, with 16 bases between. CDR1 SGHTA and CDR2 FQGNSA come from the germline V gene. The CDR3 region has the DNA TGTGCCAGCAGCTCCGCGGGACTGCAGATAGCCAAAAACATTCAGTACTTC. This codes for CASSSAGLQIAKNIQYF.

This clone was picked up one time. The chain joins TRBV6-5 to TRBJ2-7; 7 bases are shared with TRBD1. The CDR3 sequence is 14 residues long. Trimming took 5 bases from V and 2 from J; bases not matched to a gene: 6. Germline-derived CDR1 and CDR2 are MNHEY and SVGAGI. For the CDR3, the DNA is TGTGCCAGCAGTCCTGACAGGGCACCCTACGAGCAGTACTTC. Amino acid sequence: CASSPDRAPYEQYF.

This rearrangement joins TRBV27 to TRBJ1-2, with 8 nucleotides matching TRBD1. The CDR3 has 13 amino acids. Germline-derived CDR1 and CDR2 are MNHEY and SMNVEV (reference sequence). J was trimmed by 7 bases and V by 5 bases; bases with no gene match: 6. CDR3 nucleotide sequence: TGTGCCAGCAGTGACAGGGGAAGACGTGGCTACACCTTC. Amino acids: CASSDRGRRGYTF.

The CDR3 region has the DNA TGTGCTAGTGGTCCCGACAGGGGGTTTGGTGGCAATCAGCCCCAGCATTTT. Translated, it gives CASGPDRGFGGNQPQHF. V usage is TRBV12-5 and J usage is TRBJ1-5, with 9 bases that match TRBD1. Germline lookup yields CDR1 LGHNT and CDR2 FRNRAP. The J segment lost 2 bases and the V segment lost 5 bases, leaving 10 bases of the junction unmatched. The CDR3 is made up of 17 amino acids.

This clone was seen only once. The chain recombines TRBV27 with TRBJ2-3; 10 positions agree with TRBD2. This CDR3 is built from 17 residues. Trimming at V came to 6 bases and at J to 4 bases, leaving 13 bases not matched to a gene. Germline V gene data show CDR1 as MNHEY and CDR2 as SMNVEV (reference sequence). The chain's CDR3 is CASSKDLPAGGPDTQYF. CDR3 in DNA: TGTGCCAGCAGCAAGGACTTACCAGCGGGGGGGCCAGATACGCAGTATTTT.

The gene calls are TRBV4-1 and TRBJ2-1; 13 positions match TRBD2. Germline-derived CDR1 and CDR2 are MGHRA and YSYEKL. After removal of 1 base from V and 10 bases from J, the junction contained 7 bases not matched to a gene. The CDR3 has 16 residues. This CDR3 reads CASSQALAGGVREQFF. In DNA form, the CDR3 reads TGCGCCAGCAGCCAAGCACTAGCGGGGGGGGTCCGGGAGCAGTTCTTC.

The sample holds a few counts of this clone. The chain uses TRBV5-4 and TRBJ2-3; 8 nucleotides match TRBD2. Looked up from germline, CDR1 is SGHNT and CDR2 is YYREEE (reference sequence). The CDR3 length is 14 residues. Losses at the gene ends were 4 bases for V and 2 bases for J; bases not matched to a gene: 3. CDR3 DNA sequence: TGTGCCAGCAGCAGACTAGCGCACACAGATACGCAGTATTTT. This translates into CASSRLAHTDTQYF. The whole variable domain, filled in from reference TRBV5-4 and TRBJ2-3, reads ETGVTQSPTHLIKTRGQQVTLRCSSQSGHNTVSWYQQALGQGPQFIFQYYREEENGRGNFPPRFSGLQFPNYSSELNVNALELDDSALYLCASSRLAHTDTQYFGPGTRLTVL.